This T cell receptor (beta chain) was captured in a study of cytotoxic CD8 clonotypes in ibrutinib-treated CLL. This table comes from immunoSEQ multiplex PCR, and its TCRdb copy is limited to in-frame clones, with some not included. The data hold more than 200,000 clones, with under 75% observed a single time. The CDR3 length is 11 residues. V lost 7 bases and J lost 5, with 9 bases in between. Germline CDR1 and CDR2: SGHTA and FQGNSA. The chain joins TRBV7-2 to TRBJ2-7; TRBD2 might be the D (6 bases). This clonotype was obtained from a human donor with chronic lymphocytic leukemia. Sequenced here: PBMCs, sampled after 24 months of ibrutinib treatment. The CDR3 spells CASMGGNEQYF. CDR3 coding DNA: TGTGCCAGCATGGGGGGAAACGAGCAGTACTTC.